This entry is about one T cell receptor (beta chain). Here immunoSEQ multiplex PCR was the method, and the copy in TCRdb shows in-frame clones only, minus some. The table shows roughly 430,000 clones, with roughly 84% occurring only once. These data belong to a study of blood T cell repertoires in COVID-19. Overall study context: Sample material is recorded as cDNA or gDNA derived from T cells, B-cell-depleted T cells, or PBMCs.

The CDR3 sequence is 15 residues long. Germline CDR1 PRHDT, CDR2 FYEKMQ (reference sequence). V lost 5 bases and J lost 1; bases outside the gene matches: 6. This receptor was taken from a woman aged 18-29 years who had been exposed to COVID-19. The rearrangement links TRBV13 to TRBJ2-7; 9 positions agree with TRBD1. The sample taken for sequencing was PBMCs or T cells enriched from blood (not recorded which). The CDR3 DNA reads TGTGCCAGCAGCCGGTTCGGGACAGGGTCCTACGAGCAGTACTTC. As protein: CASSRFGTGSYEQYF.